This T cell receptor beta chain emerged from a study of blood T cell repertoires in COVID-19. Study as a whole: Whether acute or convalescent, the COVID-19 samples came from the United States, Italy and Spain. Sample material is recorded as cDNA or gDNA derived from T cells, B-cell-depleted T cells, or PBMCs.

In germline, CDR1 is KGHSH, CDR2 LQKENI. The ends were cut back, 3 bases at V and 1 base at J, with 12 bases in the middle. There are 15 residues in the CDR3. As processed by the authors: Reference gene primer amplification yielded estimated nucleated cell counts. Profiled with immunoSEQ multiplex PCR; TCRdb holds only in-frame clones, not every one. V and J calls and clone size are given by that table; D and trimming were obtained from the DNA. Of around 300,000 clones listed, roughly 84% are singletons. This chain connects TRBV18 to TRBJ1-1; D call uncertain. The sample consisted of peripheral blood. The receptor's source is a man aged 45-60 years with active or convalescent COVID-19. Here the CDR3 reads CASSPQKTPNTEAFF. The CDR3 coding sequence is TGTGCCAGCTCACCGCAGAAGACACCGAACACTGAAGCTTTCTTT.